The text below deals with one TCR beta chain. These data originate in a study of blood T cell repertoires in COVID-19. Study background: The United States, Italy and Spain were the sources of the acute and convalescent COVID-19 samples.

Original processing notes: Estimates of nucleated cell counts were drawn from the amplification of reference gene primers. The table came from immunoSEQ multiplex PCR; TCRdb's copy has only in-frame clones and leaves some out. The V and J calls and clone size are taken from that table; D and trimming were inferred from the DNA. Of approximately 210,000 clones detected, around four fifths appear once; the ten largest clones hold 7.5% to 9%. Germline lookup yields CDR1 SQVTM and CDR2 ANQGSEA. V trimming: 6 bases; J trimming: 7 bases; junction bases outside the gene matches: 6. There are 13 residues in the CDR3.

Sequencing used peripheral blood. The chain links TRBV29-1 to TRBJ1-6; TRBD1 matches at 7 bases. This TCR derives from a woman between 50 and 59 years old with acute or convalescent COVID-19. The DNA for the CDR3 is TGCAGCGTCGGTGTAGGGGGCAATTCACCCCTCCACTTT. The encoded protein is CSVGVGGNSPLHF.